The clone carrying this T cell receptor beta chain was counted between two and nine times. Its antigen is unknown. These data are taken from a study of identical twins. Whole-study results and caveats: Weaker excess sharing between twins was seen in beta out-of-frame sequences.

TCRdb re-called the 5' RACE reads through MiXCR, storing one row per CDR3 protein. The data contain 1,800,000 or so distinct CDR3 sequences, about 30% of them singletons. The clonotype originates from a newborn girl in good health. Sequences were obtained from cord blood.

The CDR3 is CASSLEAGNYEQYF. The CDR3, as DNA: TGTGCCAGCAGCTTAGAAGCGGGGAACTACGAGCAGTACTTC. The rearrangement uses TRBV11-2 and TRBJ2-7; 7 bases agree with TRBD2. In germline, CDR1 is SGHAT, CDR2 FQNNGV. CDR3 length: 14 residues. The ends lost 0 bases at V and 3 bases at J; junction bases unmatched: 2.